The rows below give T cell receptor beta chains drawn from one sample of a study of response to subunit inactivated influenza vaccine. Each CDR3 protein gets one entry after TCRdb re-called the RT-PCR reads with MiXCR. Seen here are approximately 500,000 distinct CDR3 sequences, 13% observed once, and the top ten hold about an eighth. Sequenced here: PBMCs from blood, sampled 45 days after vaccination. Source of these receptors: a man aged 45-65 years who received an inactivated influenza vaccine. Both conserved end residues are part of each CDR3. A D gene is named only where the DNA matches it firmly. The size entry is marked missing in some rows and otherwise reads once, few, many or a size class.

size	D	J	V	CDR3	DNA
-	-	TRBJ1-6	TRBV7-9	CASSLAGADNSPLHF	TGTGCCAGCAGCTTAGCGGGGGCAGATAATTCACCCCTCCACTTT
few	-	TRBJ1-1	TRBV5-1	CASSRGRWDTEAFF	TGCGCCAGCAGCCGGGGGCGCTGGGACACTGAAGCTTTCTTT
many	TRBD2	TRBJ2-1	TRBV7-9	CASSLTSSSYNEQFF	TGTGCCAGCAGCTTGACTAGCTCCTCCTACAATGAGCAGTTCTTC
few	TRBD1	TRBJ1-4	TRBV5-1	CASSIQGQATNEKLFF	TGCGCCAGCAGCATACAGGGACAGGCAACTAATGAAAAACTGTTTTTT
-	TRBD1	TRBJ2-7	TRBV5-1	CASSLGTGGNNEQYF	TGCGCCAGCAGCTTAGGGACAGGGGGCAACAACGAGCAGTACTTC
-	-	TRBJ2-5	TRBV5-1	CASSLAAASQGETQYF	TGCGCCAGCAGCTTGGCTGCAGCCTCCCAGGGGGAGACCCAGTACTTC
many	-	TRBJ2-1	TRBV5-1	CASSSRGFSVGVSYNEQFF	TGCGCCAGCAGCTCCCGGGGGTTTTCCGTGGGGGTGTCCTACAATGAGCAGTTCTTC
-	-	TRBJ1-4	TRBV20-1	CSAPKRVSNEKLFF	TGCAGTGCTCCCAAAAGGGTCTCAAATGAAAAACTGTTTTTT
-	TRBD1	TRBJ2-3	TRBV7-9	CASSTYTGTGNTDTQYF	TGTGCCAGCAGCACCTATACCGGGACAGGAAACACAGATACGCAGTATTTT
few	-	TRBJ2-1	TRBV11-2	CASSLFGRGSYNEQFF	TGTGCCAGCAGCTTATTTGGGCGCGGGTCCTACAATGAGCAGTTCTTC
few	-	TRBJ2-7	TRBV6-1	CASSEQGSYEQYF	TGTGCCAGCAGTGAGCAGGGCTCCTACGAGCAGTACTTC
-	TRBD2	TRBJ2-1	TRBV7-9	CASSLSGRAANEQFF	TGTGCCAGCAGCCTTAGCGGGAGGGCCGCCAATGAGCAGTTCTTC
few	TRBD2	TRBJ2-5	TRBV7-2	CASSGRLAGGLGETQYF	TGTGCCAGCAGCGGAAGACTAGCGGGGGGGTTGGGAGAGACCCAGTACTTC